This note documents a single T cell receptor beta chain sequence. This specimen comes from a study of shared clonotypes between healthy human individuals. The CDR3 is 11 residues long. V gave up 2 bases and J gave up 6 bases, with 5 bases separating them. In germline, CDR1 is SNHLY, CDR2 FYNNEI. Method: immunoSEQ multiplex PCR; TCRdb's copy keeps in-frame clones and lacks some. The table lists approximately 2,300,000 clones, around 93% of them singletons, with 0.37% in the top ten. Sequencing used naive CD4+ T cells from PBMCs. Subset in this sample: CD45RA+ positively selected. This receptor was obtained from a man aged 18 to 30 in good health. Some clones in this sample may be carry-over from other donors' samples. The chain combines TRBV2 with TRBJ2-7; D is unclear. CDR3 bases: TGTGCCAGCAGTGAATCCGTCGAGCAGTACTTC. Amino acids: CASSESVEQYF.